This note documents a single T cell receptor (beta chain) sequence. This clonotype was detected ten times or more. Its cognate antigen has yet to be identified. No base qualities exist here, and no much larger clone lies one base off it. This specimen belongs to a study of T cell repertoires in cytomegalovirus infection (dated by TCRdb to between 2018 and 2021). At the level of the whole study: Because public TCR beta signatures pointed to carriage of CMV infection together with the matching HLA type, the HLA type of each donor mattered for the analysis. The research as a whole found: In both this cohort and an independent cohort of a few hundred donors, the cumulative frequency of public TCR beta family members distinguished carriers of CMV infection plus the relevant HLA type. The ex vivo response was dominated by HLA-C-restricted CMV-specific TCR beta clonotypes, which also provided the single most frequent clonotype in two of eight donors.

Sequencer: Illumina HiSeq 1500. TCRdb took the public reads, trimmed them with fastp at Q25, ran MiXCR for clone calling and kept in-frame beta chains. A single entry per CDR3 protein holds the most common genes and DNA from its merged rows. Here the sample has around 740,000 distinct CDR3 sequences; less than 40% occur a single time. The ten largest clonotypes hold around 3% of the sample. The germline V gene specifies MGHRA as CDR1 and YSYEKL as CDR2. The CDR3, from cysteine to phenylalanine, totals 20 residues. Only the CDR3 part of the read is kept: 60 bases, read in frame from the first base. V is trimmed back by 1 base and J by 7 bases, and the junction contains 19 bases that no gene match accounts for.

This receptor chain uses TRBV4-1 and TRBJ1-6; a stretch of 7 junction bases matches TRBD1. Sequences were obtained from PBMCs. The TCR was taken from a human donor in good health (CMV status not recorded). Some clones in this sample may be carry-over from other donors' samples. The nucleotides read TGCGCCAGCAGCCAAGTAATACTTGCACCGGGACAGAGTTTCAATTCACCCCTCCACTTT. Its product reads: CASSQVILAPGQSFNSPLHF.